A selection of T cell receptor beta chains follows, all from one sample in a study of beta chain features in type 1 diabetes. The protocol was immunoSEQ multiplex PCR, while the TCRdb copy is restricted to in-frame clones and leaves out a portion. Here the sample spans some 240,000 clones, roughly 16% being singletons. The source material was naive CD4+ T cells from blood. These receptors were taken from a man aged 25-40 years with type 1 diabetes. CDR3s include the opening cysteine and the closing phenylalanine or tryptophan. Each record gives: J gene, V gene, D gene, clone size, CDR3 DNA, CDR3 protein. D genes are given only for firm matches. The size entry is marked missing in some rows and otherwise reads once, few, many or a size class.

TRBJ2-5 | TRBV28 | NA | NA | TGTGCCAGCAGCAGGACAGTCCAAGAGACCCAGTACTTC | CASSRTVQETQYF
TRBJ1-1 | TRBV23-1 | NA | NA | TGCGCCAGCAGTCAATTAAGGAGGAACACTGAAGCTTTCTTT | CASSQLRRNTEAFF
TRBJ1-4 | TRBV30 | NA | NA | TGTGCCTTGGGAAGAGCGAATGAAAAACTGTTTTTT | CALGRANEKLFF
TRBJ2-1 | TRBV29-1 | TRBD2 | few | TGCAGCGCTCTGAGGGCTAGCGGGAGGGGGCATGAGCAGTTCTTC | CSALRASGRGHEQFF
TRBJ2-7 | TRBV28 | TRBD1 | NA | TGTGCCAGCAGGTTGGGTGGGGACAGGGGGCAGCAGTACTTC | CASRLGGDRGQQYF
TRBJ2-5 | TRBV30 | TRBD1 | few | TGTGCCTCCTCGGGACAGCCACAAGAGACCCAGTACTTC | CASSGQPQETQYF
TRBJ2-3 | TRBV2 | NA | few | TGTGCCAGCAGCCCTAGGGGGAACCCCACAGATACGCAGTATTTT | CASSPRGNPTDTQYF
TRBJ2-1 | TRBV28 | NA | few | TGTGCCAGCTCTGCCGTTTACAATGAGCAGTTCTTC | CASSAVYNEQFF
TRBJ1-1 | TRBV7-9 | NA | few | TGTGCCAGCAGCTTAAAAGGACAGACGGCTGAAGCTTTCTTT | CASSLKGQTAEAFF
TRBJ2-3 | TRBV2 | NA | NA | TGTGCCAGCCAATCCCTAGATACGCAGTATTTT | CASQSLDTQYF
TRBJ2-3 | TRBV4-3 | TRBD2 | NA | TGCGCCAGCGCACGTACTAGCGGGAGAACCGATACGCAGTATTTT | CASARTSGRTDTQYF
TRBJ2-5 | TRBV25-1 | NA | few | TGTGCCAGCAGTCACAGGGCCCTAGTTGTGGAGACCCAGTACTTC | CASSHRALVVETQYF
TRBJ2-7 | TRBV28 | TRBD1 | NA | TGTGCCAGCAGTTTAGTCGTGGCAGGGGGCTACGAGCAGTACTTC | CASSLVVAGGYEQYF
TRBJ2-6 | TRBV27 | NA | few | TGTGCCAGCAGCCTCAATTCTGGGGCCAACGTCCTGACTTTC | CASSLNSGANVLTF
TRBJ2-3 | TRBV2 | NA | NA | TGTGCCAGCAGTGAAATTCCAGTAGATACGCAGTATTTT | CASSEIPVDTQYF
TRBJ2-2 | TRBV14 | NA | few | TGTGCCAGCAGCCAAGTAGACAGTCGGTCCGGGGAGCTGTTTTTT | CASSQVDSRSGELFF
TRBJ1-1 | TRBV5-1 | TRBD1 | NA | TGCGCCAGCAGCTTGGAGCCGGGACAGGGGACCGAAGCTTTCTTT | CASSLEPGQGTEAFF
TRBJ1-4 | TRBV29-1 | NA | NA | TGCAGCGTTGCCGGGGGTTCAGCTAATGAAAAACTGTTTTTT | CSVAGGSANEKLFF
TRBJ2-3 | TRBV5-1 | NA | few | TGCGCCAGCAGCTTGGAAGTCCGCACAGATACGCAGTATTTT | CASSLEVRTDTQYF
TRBJ1-5 | TRBV7-2 | NA | NA | TGTGCCAGCAGCCGACAGAATCAGCCCCAGCATTTT | CASSRQNQPQHF
TRBJ2-1 | TRBV7-9 | NA | NA | TGTGCCAGCAGCCTGCTAGTTGGCAATGAGCAGTTCTTC | CASSLLVGNEQFF
TRBJ1-1 | TRBV18 | TRBD1 | once | TGTGCCAGCTCACCTAGAGGACAGGAGAACACTGAAGCTTTCTTT | CASSPRGQENTEAFF
TRBJ2-2 | TRBV2 | NA | NA | TGTGCCAGCGGGAGGACAGTGAACACCGGGGAGCTGTTTTTT | CASGRTVNTGELFF
TRBJ2-5 | TRBV29-1 | NA | NA | TGCAGCGTTCGGAGTGGCCAAGAGACCCAGTACTTC | CSVRSGQETQYF
TRBJ2-7 | TRBV6-5 | NA | NA | TGTGCCAGCAGATCTCAAGGCTACGAGCAGTACTTC | CASRSQGYEQYF
TRBJ2-7 | TRBV29-1 | TRBD1 | NA | TGCAGCGTTGGGCCCTCAGGGGGCGGCGAGCAGTACTTC | CSVGPSGGGEQYF
TRBJ2-1 | TRBV9 | TRBD2 | NA | TGTGCCAGCAGCCCGGGGGGAGGGCGGTACAATGAGCAGTTCTTC | CASSPGGGRYNEQFF